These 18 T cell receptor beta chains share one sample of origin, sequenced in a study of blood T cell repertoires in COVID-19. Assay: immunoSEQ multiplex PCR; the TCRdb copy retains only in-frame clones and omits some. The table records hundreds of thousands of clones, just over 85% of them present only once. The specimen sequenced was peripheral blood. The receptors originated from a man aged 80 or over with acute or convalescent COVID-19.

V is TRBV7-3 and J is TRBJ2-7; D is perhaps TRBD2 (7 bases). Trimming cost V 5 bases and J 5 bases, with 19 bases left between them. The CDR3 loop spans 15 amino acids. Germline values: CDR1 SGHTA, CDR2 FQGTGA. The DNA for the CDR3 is TGTGCCAGCAGCCAGGGGAGGGGACTCATGGACGAGCAGTACTTC. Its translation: CASSQGRGLMDEQYF.

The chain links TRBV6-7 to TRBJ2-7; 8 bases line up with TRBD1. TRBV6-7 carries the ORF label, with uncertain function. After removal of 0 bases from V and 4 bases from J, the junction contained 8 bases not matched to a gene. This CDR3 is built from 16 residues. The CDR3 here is CASSYSLDREWYEQYF. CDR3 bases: TGTGCCAGCAGTTACTCACTGGACAGGGAATGGTACGAGCAGTACTTC.

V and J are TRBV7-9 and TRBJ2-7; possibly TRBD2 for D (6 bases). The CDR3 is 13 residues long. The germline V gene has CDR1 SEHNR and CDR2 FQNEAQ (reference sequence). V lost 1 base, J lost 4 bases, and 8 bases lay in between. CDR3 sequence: CASSLEAGYEQYF. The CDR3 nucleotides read TGTGCCAGCAGCTTAGAGGCGGGGTACGAGCAGTACTTC.

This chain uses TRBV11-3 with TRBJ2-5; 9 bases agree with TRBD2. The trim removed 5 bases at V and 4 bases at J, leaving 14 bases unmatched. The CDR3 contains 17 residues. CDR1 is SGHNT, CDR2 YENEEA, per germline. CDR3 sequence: CASSRGDIAGVVETQYF. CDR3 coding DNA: TGTGCCAGCAGCCGAGGTGATATAGCGGGAGTAGTAGAGACCCAGTACTTC.

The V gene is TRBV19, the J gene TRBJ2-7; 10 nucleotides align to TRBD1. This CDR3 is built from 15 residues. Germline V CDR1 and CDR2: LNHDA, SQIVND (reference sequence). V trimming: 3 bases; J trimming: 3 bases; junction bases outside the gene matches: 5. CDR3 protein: CASSMPGTGVYEQYF. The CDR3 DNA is TGTGCCAGTAGTATGCCCGGGACAGGGGTCTACGAGCAGTACTTC.

CDR3 DNA sequence: TGTGCCAGCACCCCTAACAGGGGGCCTGGGGCCAACGTCCTGACTTTC. Translation: CASTPNRGPGANVLTF. The chain links TRBV25-1 to TRBJ2-6, with 9 bases fitting TRBD1. The CDR3 contains 16 residues. Germline CDR1 and CDR2: MGHDK and SYGVNS. J gave up 2 bases and V 7 bases, and 6 bases lay outside the gene matches.

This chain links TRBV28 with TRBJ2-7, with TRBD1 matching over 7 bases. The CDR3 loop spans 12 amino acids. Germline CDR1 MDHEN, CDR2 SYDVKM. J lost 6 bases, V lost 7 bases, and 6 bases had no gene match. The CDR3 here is CASTDRVREQYF. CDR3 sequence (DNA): TGTGCCAGCACAGACAGGGTTCGCGAGCAGTACTTC.

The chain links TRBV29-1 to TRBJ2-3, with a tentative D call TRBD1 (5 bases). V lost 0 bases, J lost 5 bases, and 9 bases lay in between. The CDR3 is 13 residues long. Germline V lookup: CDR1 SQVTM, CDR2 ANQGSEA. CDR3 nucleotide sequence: TGCAGCGTTGAAGACACTCAGGGAGATACGCAGTATTTT. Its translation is CSVEDTQGDTQYF.

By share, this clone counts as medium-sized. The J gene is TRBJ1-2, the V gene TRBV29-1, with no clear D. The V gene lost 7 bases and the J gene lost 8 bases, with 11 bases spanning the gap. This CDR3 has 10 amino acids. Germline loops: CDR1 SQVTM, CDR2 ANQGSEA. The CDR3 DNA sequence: TGCAGCGCGGACTCCGGGGGCTACACCTTC. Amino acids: CSADSGGYTF.

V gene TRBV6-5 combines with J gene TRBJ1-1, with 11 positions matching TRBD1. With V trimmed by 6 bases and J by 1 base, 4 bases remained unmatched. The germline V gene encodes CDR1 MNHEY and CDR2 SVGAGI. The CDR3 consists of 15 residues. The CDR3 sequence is CASSPGQGGNTEAFF. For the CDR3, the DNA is TGTGCCAGCAGCCCGGGACAGGGGGGGAACACTGAAGCTTTCTTT.

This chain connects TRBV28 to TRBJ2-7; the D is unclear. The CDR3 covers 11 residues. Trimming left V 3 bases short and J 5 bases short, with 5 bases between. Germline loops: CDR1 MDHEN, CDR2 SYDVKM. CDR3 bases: TGTGCCAGCAGTTTCATCCACGAGCAGTACTTC. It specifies CASSFIHEQYF.

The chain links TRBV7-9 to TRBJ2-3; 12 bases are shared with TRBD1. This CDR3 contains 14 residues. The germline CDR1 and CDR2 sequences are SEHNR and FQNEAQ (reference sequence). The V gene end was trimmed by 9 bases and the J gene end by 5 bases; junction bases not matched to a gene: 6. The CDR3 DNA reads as TGTGCCAGTTACGGGACAGGGGGCGAAGATACGCAGTATTTT. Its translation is CASYGTGGEDTQYF.

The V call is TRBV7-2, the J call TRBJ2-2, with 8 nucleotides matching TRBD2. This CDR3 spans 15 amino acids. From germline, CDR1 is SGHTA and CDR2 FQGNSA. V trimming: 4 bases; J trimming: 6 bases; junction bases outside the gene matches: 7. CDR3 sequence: CASSSQAGVAGELFF. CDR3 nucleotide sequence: TGTGCCAGCAGCTCACAAGCGGGAGTCGCCGGGGAGCTGTTTTTT.

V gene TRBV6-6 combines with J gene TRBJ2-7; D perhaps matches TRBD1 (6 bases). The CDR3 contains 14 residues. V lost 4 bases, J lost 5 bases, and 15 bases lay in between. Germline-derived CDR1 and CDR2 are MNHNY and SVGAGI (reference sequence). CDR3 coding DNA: TGTGCCAGCAGTTCCACAGGGTTCGGGAACGAGCAGTACTTC. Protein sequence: CASSSTGFGNEQYF.

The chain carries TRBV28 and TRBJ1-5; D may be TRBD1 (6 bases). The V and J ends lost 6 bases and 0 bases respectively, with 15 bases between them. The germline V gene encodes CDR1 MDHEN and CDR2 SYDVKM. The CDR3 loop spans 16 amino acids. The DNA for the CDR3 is TGTGCCAGCAGCTCTGGGACAATAGATAGCAATCAGCCCCAGCATTTT. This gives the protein CASSSGTIDSNQPQHF.

In DNA form, the CDR3 reads TGTGCCAGCAGCCGGACAGGGCAAGAGACCCAGTACTTC. Amino acid sequence: CASSRTGQETQYF. The chain joins TRBV7-9 to TRBJ2-5, with TRBD1 matching 8 bases. The CDR3 spans 13 residues. Germline CDR1 and CDR2: SEHNR and FQNEAQ (reference sequence). V lost 5 bases to trimming and J lost 2 bases; unmatched junction nucleotides: 1.

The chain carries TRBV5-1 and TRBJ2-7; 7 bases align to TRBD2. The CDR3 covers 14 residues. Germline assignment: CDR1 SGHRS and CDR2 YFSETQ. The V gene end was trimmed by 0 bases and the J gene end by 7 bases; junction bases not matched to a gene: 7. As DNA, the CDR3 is TGCGCCAGCAGCTTGGGCGACGGTAGCGGGGAGCAGTACTTC. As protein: CASSLGDGSGEQYF.

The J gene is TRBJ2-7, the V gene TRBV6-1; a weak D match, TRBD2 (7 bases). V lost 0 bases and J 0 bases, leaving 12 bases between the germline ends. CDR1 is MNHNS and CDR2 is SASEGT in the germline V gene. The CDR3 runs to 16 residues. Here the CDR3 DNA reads TGTGCCAGCAGTGAAGCTCATGCGGGGGCCTCCTACGAGCAGTACTTC. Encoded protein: CASSEAHAGASYEQYF.